The 21 T cell receptor beta chains in this list originate from one sample, sequenced in a study of blood T cell repertoires in COVID-19 (TCRdb year 2020). Receptor amplification or capture employed the immunoSEQ multiplex PCR assay. TCRdb took over this immuneACCESS table, retaining in-frame rearrangements with V and J assigned. Such tables are incomplete; in checked studies, under half of the missing clones stem from an unresolved V gene, and the remainder is unexplained. For this sample there are 150,000 to 200,000 clones; over 65% appear just once. The top ten hold 3.5% to 5% of the sample. The sequencing sample was made of PBMCs or T cells enriched from blood (not recorded which). The source is a woman in her forties or fifties who had recovered from COVID-19.

V and J are TRBV2 and TRBJ1-1, with D hard to call. Per germline, CDR1 SNHLY and CDR2 FYNNEI. The CDR3 is made up of 14 amino acids. V lost 8 bases and J lost 4, with 17 bases in between. The CDR3 loop reads CASSPGLLFTEAFF. DNA for the CDR3: TGTGCCAGCTCTCCGGGGTTGTTATTCACTGAAGCTTTCTTT.

This clone has just a few counts. The V call is TRBV14, the J call TRBJ1-2; no clear D. Germline V lookup: CDR1 SGHDN, CDR2 FVKESK. This CDR3 is built from 14 residues. V gave up 1 base and J gave up 2 bases, with 8 bases separating them. The CDR3 region is CASSQGFRNYGYTF. The CDR3 nucleotides are TGTGCCAGCAGCCAAGGGTTCAGGAACTATGGCTACACCTTC.

The rearrangement links TRBV12-3 or TRBV12-4 to TRBJ2-6; D unclear. Deletions cut 9 bases from V and 0 bases from J, with 6 bases between. CDR3 length equals 13 residues. The DNA of the CDR3 is TGTGCCAGTGAGAGCTCTGGGGCCAACGTCCTGACTTTC. It codes for CASESSGANVLTF.

V and J are TRBV9 and TRBJ2-1, with TRBD2 matching 7 bases. This CDR3 comprises 14 residues. Trimming took 0 bases from V and 6 from J; bases not matched to a gene: 3. From germline, CDR1 is SGDLS and CDR2 YYNGEE. The CDR3 bases are TGTGCCAGCAGCGTAGGGGGCGGGAGCAATGAGCAGTTCTTC. It is translated as CASSVGGGSNEQFF.

The table lists this clone with a few counts. The chain couples TRBV9 to TRBJ2-3; 8 nucleotides align to TRBD1. CDR3 size: 17 residues. V trimming: 0 bases; J trimming: 3 bases; junction bases outside the gene matches: 9. CDR1 is SGDLS and CDR2 is YYNGEE in the germline V gene. The CDR3 protein is CASSVGQGARATDTQYF. The CDR3 region has the DNA TGTGCCAGCAGCGTAGGCCAGGGGGCACGGGCGACAGATACGCAGTATTTT.

DNA of the CDR3: TGTGCCAGCCAGGACAGGGGCCTCCAAGAGACCCAGTACTTC. It yields the protein CASQDRGLQETQYF. V is TRBV21-1 and J is TRBJ2-5; the table's D call, TRBD1, was not checked against the DNA. TRBV21-1 is termed a pseudogene. The CDR3 extends over 14 amino acids.

The chain recombines TRBV7-6 with TRBJ1-5, with 10 bases matching TRBD1. Germline lookup yields CDR1 SGHVS and CDR2 FNYEAQ. The CDR3 extends over 16 amino acids. J was trimmed by 7 bases and V by 4 bases; bases with no gene match: 10. CDR3 amino acids: CASSSGQGHQGQPQHF. CDR3 in DNA: TGTGCCAGCAGCTCGGGACAGGGGCACCAAGGGCAGCCCCAGCATTTT.

This clone was picked up a small number of times. The V gene is TRBV3-1 (or the pseudogene TRBV3-2), the J gene TRBJ1-1; weak D call: TRBD1 (5 bases). The CDR3 has 12 amino acids. Looked up from germline, CDR1 is LGHDT and CDR2 is YNNKEL (reference sequence). V lost 6 bases to trimming and J lost 5 bases, with 10 bases between them. The DNA of the CDR3 is TGTGCCAGCAGTTGGGGGGGGACTGAAGCTTTCTTT. This sequence encodes CASSWGGTEAFF.

This clone was picked up one time. The genes are TRBV12-3 or TRBV12-4 and TRBJ2-1, with D tentatively TRBD2 (5 bases). Trimming removed 5 bases from V and 9 bases from J, with 11 bases in between. The CDR3 consists of 12 residues. CDR3 sequence (DNA): TGTGCCAGCAGTCGGGAATCGGGTGAGCAGTTCTTC. Its protein product is CASSRESGEQFF.

The chain joins TRBV3-1 (or the pseudogene TRBV3-2) to TRBJ2-1; no reliable D call. Germline lookup yields CDR1 LGHDT and CDR2 YNNKEL (reference sequence). CDR3 length: 15 residues. The ends were cut back, 0 bases at V and 0 bases at J, with 6 bases in the middle. The CDR3 coding sequence is TGTGCCAGCAGCCAAGATTCGGGCTCCTACAATGAGCAGTTCTTC. This gives the protein CASSQDSGSYNEQFF.

The rearrangement joins TRBV28 to TRBJ1-2, with 8 bases matching TRBD1. The germline gives CDR1 MDHEN, CDR2 SYDVKM. CDR3 length: 17 amino acids. Trimming took 8 bases from V and 3 from J; bases not matched to a gene: 17. The CDR3 DNA is TGTGCCAGCGTTGCAAGAGGGACAGGTCTTAGAGACTATGGCTACACCTTC. Translated: CASVARGTGLRDYGYTF.

V and J are TRBV19 and TRBJ2-3; D is uncertain. The CDR3 is made up of 15 amino acids. Trimming pared 1 base from V and 9 bases from J, leaving 17 bases between. Germline CDR1 LNHDA, CDR2 SQIVND (reference sequence). CDR3 nucleotides: TGTGCCAGTAGTATAGGAGGCGGCTCCTATGGGACGCAGTATTTT. It translates to CASSIGGGSYGTQYF.

The chain is built from TRBV5-1 and TRBJ1-1; a possible D gene is TRBD1 (5 bases). CDR3 length: 18 amino acids. Germline CDR1 SGHRS, CDR2 YFSETQ. V was clipped by 4 bases and J by 1 base, with 23 bases between them. The DNA of the CDR3 is TGCGCCAGCAGCACCCCCCGCGGGACTCACTGGGGGAACACTGAAGCTTTCTTT. Protein: CASSTPRGTHWGNTEAFF.

V usage is TRBV19 and J usage is TRBJ1-1; D possibly corresponds to TRBD1 (5 bases). With 10 bases removed from V and 8 bases from J, the gap between germline ends came to 17 bases. The CDR3 is 12 amino acids. Germline CDR1 and CDR2: LNHDA and SQIVND (reference sequence). This CDR3 is CAIRDGGGEAFF. CDR3 DNA sequence: TGTGCCATTCGGGACGGCGGAGGGGAAGCTTTCTTT.

The chain links TRBV19 to TRBJ2-5; TRBD2 might be the D (6 bases). This CDR3 comprises 19 residues. The germline V and J ends were trimmed by 0 bases and 2 bases, with 22 bases remaining between them. Looked up from germline, CDR1 is LNHDA and CDR2 is SQIVND (reference sequence). The CDR3 sequence: CASSIDPPGLSAPQETQYF. The CDR3, as DNA: TGTGCCAGTAGTATAGATCCTCCGGGACTTAGCGCCCCTCAAGAGACCCAGTACTTC.

The chain joins TRBV9 to TRBJ1-1, with 12 bases matching TRBD1. CDR1 and CDR2 (germline): SGDLS, YYNGEE. The CDR3 length is 17 residues. Trimming removed 3 bases from V and 0 bases from J; junction bases left unmatched: 6. CDR3 protein: CASSAVGQGALNTEAFF. The CDR3 DNA follows: TGTGCCAGCAGCGCCGTGGGACAGGGGGCCTTGAACACTGAAGCTTTCTTT.

The chain links TRBV11-2 to TRBJ2-1, with TRBD1 as a possible D gene (5 bases). This CDR3 comprises 14 residues. V was trimmed by 8 bases and J by 0 bases, leaving 11 bases between them. Germline V CDR1 and CDR2: SGHAT, FQNNGV. The CDR3 sequence is CASGAARSYNEQFF. CDR3 DNA sequence: TGTGCCAGCGGGGCAGCTCGCTCCTACAATGAGCAGTTCTTC.

The chain carries TRBV11-3 and TRBJ1-1; TRBD1 might be the D (6 bases). The CDR3 extends over 16 amino acids. Germline CDR1 and CDR2: SGHNT and YENEEA. Trimming shortened V by 1 base and J by 3 bases, and 15 bases separated the two germline ends. As DNA, the CDR3 is TGTGCCAGCAGCTTAGGGACAGACAGTTCGGACACTGAAGCTTTCTTT. It yields the protein CASSLGTDSSDTEAFF.

CDR3 sequence: CASSLGAREQFF. The CDR3, as DNA: TGTGCCAGCAGTTTGGGGGCGCGTGAGCAGTTCTTC. This chain links TRBV12-3 or TRBV12-4 with TRBJ2-1, with TRBD1 as a possible D gene (6 bases). The CDR3 consists of 12 residues. Trimming took off 3 bases at V and 9 bases at J, with 9 bases between the two ends.

The chain links TRBV19 to TRBJ2-3; TRBD1 aligns across 8 bases. V dropped 4 bases and J dropped 2; count of bases not matched to a gene: 5. This CDR3 has 15 residues. Germline CDR1 LNHDA, CDR2 SQIVND (reference sequence). This CDR3 reads CASSTRQGLTDTQYF. In DNA form, the CDR3 reads TGTGCCAGTAGTACCAGACAGGGGCTCACAGATACGCAGTATTTT.

The V call is TRBV7-2, the J call TRBJ2-7; D is perhaps TRBD2 (5 bases). The V end was cut by 1 base, the J end by 2 bases, with 9 bases between. This CDR3 comprises 14 residues. Germline V gene lookup returns CDR1 SGHTA and CDR2 FQGNSA. The DNA for the CDR3 is TGTGCCAGCAGCTTAGTCCCGGGGACCTACGAGCAGTACGTC. It codes for CASSLVPGTYEQYV.